This T cell receptor beta chain was profiled in a study of early stage breast cancer tumors. Study results and limitations: Compared with adjacent normal breast tissue, tumors showed roughly 2.5-fold greater T cell density and higher clonality.

Sequencing was performed with immunoSEQ multiplex PCR; in TCRdb, only in-frame clones are kept and a portion is missing. The sample records about 17,000 clones, 83% being singletons. Germline values: CDR1 MDHEN, CDR2 SYDVKM. V was pared by 8 bases and J by 4 bases, with 12 bases between. This CDR3 contains 13 residues. To note about this clone: Its antigen is not identified.

The sample consisted of blood. The chain uses TRBV28 and TRBJ1-3; the D gene is possibly TRBD1 (6 bases). This receptor was obtained from a person aged 70 to 85 with breast cancer. CDR3 DNA: TGTGCCAGCGGGGGCCGTCGGGGAAACACCATATATTTT. Amino acids: CASGGRRGNTIYF.